This note documents a single T cell receptor beta chain sequence. Exclusion criteria comprised uncontrolled infection, other autoimmune disease, pregnancy or lactation. The data were obtained in a study of T cells in Graves' hyperthyroidism and ophthalmopathy. Trimming took off 1 base at V and 3 bases at J, with 13 bases between the two ends. Germline V gene lookup returns CDR1 SGHTA and CDR2 FQGNSA. The CDR3 extends over 15 amino acids. TCR beta CDR3 regions were amplified from RNA. An initial round of RT-PCR targeting the TCR CDR3 relied on the HTBI primer set. TCRdb re-called the multiplex PCR reads through MiXCR, storing one row per CDR3 protein. The sample contains approximately 610,000 distinct CDR3 sequences, roughly 14% of which appear only once.

This rearrangement joins TRBV7-2 to TRBJ2-7, with D perhaps TRBD1 (5 bases). The clonotype originates from a woman aged 40 to 50 with Graves' ophthalmopathy. The sequenced sample was blood. The CDR3 DNA is TGTGCCAGCAGCTTAGACGCAGGGTTAGTCTACGAGCAGTACTTC. This codes for CASSLDAGLVYEQYF.